A single sample is the source of the 23 T cell receptor beta chains below, sequenced in a study of metastatic and nonmetastatic thyroid tumors. Thyroid surgery was preceded by no treatment in any patient. TCRdb reprocessed the PCR reads using MiXCR. The sample lists 60,000 or so clones, 30% occurring once. Sequencing used blood. The receptor source for this set is a female donor with papillary thyroid cancer or a benign thyroid nodule (not recorded which). Some clones in this sample may be carry-over from other donors' samples.

There are a few counts of this clone. J is TRBJ2-3 and V is TRBV6-4; TRBD2 might be the D (5 bases). The germline V and J ends were trimmed by 5 bases and 2 bases, with 14 bases remaining between them. The CDR3 runs 15 residues. Germline V gene data show CDR1 as MRHNA and CDR2 as SNTAGT. The CDR3 DNA follows: TGTGCCAGCAGTAAGGACGGGGAACCCACAGATACGCAGTATTTT. Its protein is CASSKDGEPTDTQYF.

The chain's CDR3 is CASRVRGSGSGELFF. The CDR3 coding sequence is TGTGCCAGCAGGGTACGAGGCTCTGGCTCCGGGGAGCTGTTTTTT. V and J are TRBV6-1 and TRBJ2-2; D unresolved. Trimming stripped 6 bases from V and 6 bases from J, with 17 bases between. CDR1 and CDR2 from the germline V gene are MNHNS and SASEGT. The CDR3 is made up of 15 amino acids.

V usage is TRBV12-3 or TRBV12-4 and J usage is TRBJ1-5, with TRBD1 as a possible D gene (6 bases). This CDR3 is built from 15 residues. V gave up 5 bases and J gave up 1 base, with 12 bases separating them. CDR3 loop: CASSPWGLSNQPQHF. CDR3 nucleotides: TGTGCCAGCAGTCCGTGGGGGCTAAGCAATCAGCCCCAGCATTTT.

This clone was seen only a few times. This sequence joins TRBV6-2 or TRBV6-3 and TRBJ1-5; 10 bases align to TRBD1. The CDR3 is 16 amino acids. Germline trimming cut 0 bases from V and 3 bases from J; bases unmatched to any gene: 2. The V gene's germline CDR1 is MNHEY and CDR2 SVGEGT. CDR3 in DNA: TGTGCCAGCAGTTACTCCGGGACAGGGGTCAATCAGCCCCAGCATTTT. It is translated as CASSYSGTGVNQPQHF.

The chain carries TRBV28 and TRBJ1-1, with 7 bases aligning to TRBD1. The CDR3 has 15 residues. Trimming cost V 5 bases and J 4 bases; bases outside gene matches: 10. Looked up from germline, CDR1 is MDHEN and CDR2 is SYDVKM. This CDR3 reads CASSGAGQFFTEAFF. The CDR3 DNA follows: TGTGCCAGCAGTGGGGCGGGACAGTTTTTCACTGAAGCTTTCTTT.

The chain carries TRBV6-1 and TRBJ1-6; D not certain. Germline V lookup: CDR1 MNHNS, CDR2 SASEGT. The ends were cut back, 7 bases at V and 7 bases at J, with 8 bases in the middle. This CDR3 spans 12 amino acids. The CDR3 here is CASTKGNSPLHF. The CDR3 DNA reads as TGTGCCAGCACCAAGGGCAATTCACCCCTCCACTTT.

This clone was counted a few times. The rearrangement uses TRBV6-1 and TRBJ2-3, with 8 bases identical to TRBD2. The CDR3 has 17 residues. Germline V gene data show CDR1 as MNHNS and CDR2 as SASEGT. V shed 1 base, J shed 2 bases, and the junction held 8 bases outside the gene matches. CDR3 residues: CASSEDSLAGYTDTQYF. The CDR3 DNA sequence: TGTGCCAGCAGTGAAGATTCCCTAGCGGGTTACACAGATACGCAGTATTTT.

The V call is TRBV14, the J call TRBJ2-6; no firm D call. The CDR3 contains 17 residues. Trimming took 5 bases from V and 0 from J, leaving 14 bases between them. Germline V lookup: CDR1 SGHDN, CDR2 FVKESK. The CDR3 loop is CASSSRTLSSGANVLTF. Here the CDR3 DNA reads TGTGCCAGCAGCTCCCGGACCCTCAGCTCTGGGGCCAACGTCCTGACTTTC.

This clone occurred a few times. The DNA for the CDR3 is TGTGCCAGCAGCCCCCCTAGGGGGGGGGGACACGAGCAGTACTTC. Translating gives CASSPPRGGGHEQYF. This sequence joins TRBV5-5 and TRBJ2-7; perhaps TRBD2 as D (7 bases). CDR3 length equals 15 residues. Trimming left V 4 bases short and J 5 bases short, with 19 bases between. CDR1 SGHKS and CDR2 YYEKEE come from the germline V gene (reference sequence).

The CDR3 region is CASNSRFVNTEAFF. In nucleotides, the CDR3 is TGTGCCAGCAACTCCCGCTTTGTGAACACTGAAGCTTTCTTT. This sequence joins TRBV5-8 and TRBJ1-1; D call uncertain. CDR1 and CDR2 from the germline V gene are SGHTS and YDEGEE. The CDR3 is made up of 14 amino acids. V lost 6 bases to trimming and J lost 0 bases, with 12 bases between them.

This clone was picked up many times. This sequence joins TRBV11-3 and TRBJ2-2, with D possibly matching TRBD2 (6 bases). In germline, CDR1 is SGHNT, CDR2 YENEEA. This CDR3 spans 12 amino acids. V gave up 4 bases and J gave up 8 bases, with 8 bases separating them. In DNA, the CDR3 is TGTGCCAGCAGCTGGGAGGCTGGGGAGCTGTTTTTT. It encodes CASSWEAGELFF.

This clone occurred a few times. V and J are TRBV6-1 and TRBJ1-6; 9 positions agree with TRBD1. CDR1 is MNHNS and CDR2 is SASEGT in the germline V gene. V was clipped by 6 bases and J by 4 bases; unmatched bases: 10. The length of the CDR3 is 17 residues. The CDR3 protein is CASSPRTGVAYNSPLHF. The CDR3 DNA sequence: TGTGCCAGCAGCCCTAGGACAGGGGTCGCTTATAATTCACCCCTCCACTTT.

This clone was found once. The rearrangement links TRBV5-1 to TRBJ2-7, with TRBD2 identical over 10 bases. V dropped 0 bases and J dropped 3; count of bases not matched to a gene: 3. The germline CDR1 and CDR2 sequences are SGHRS and YFSETQ. This CDR3 is 15 amino acids long. CDR3 sequence reads: CASSLDTSGNYEQYF. The CDR3 region has the DNA TGCGCCAGCAGCTTGGATACTAGCGGGAACTACGAGCAGTACTTC.

The chain joins TRBV27 to TRBJ1-5; D possibly corresponds to TRBD1 (5 bases). The V and J ends lost 3 bases and 8 bases respectively, with 8 bases between them. Germline V gene data show CDR1 as MNHEY and CDR2 as SMNVEV (reference sequence). CDR3 length equals 12 residues. The CDR3 is CASSFLGEPQHF. The DNA of the CDR3 is TGTGCCAGCAGTTTTTTAGGGGAGCCCCAGCATTTT.

The chain joins TRBV20-1 to TRBJ1-5; 8 bases are shared with TRBD1. CDR3 length: 14 residues. The J segment lost 1 base and the V segment lost 8 bases, leaving 7 bases of the junction unmatched. Germline V gene data show CDR1 as DFQATT and CDR2 as SNEGSKA (reference sequence). This CDR3 is CSTRGLGSNQPQHF. The CDR3 DNA reads as TGCAGTACCAGGGGGCTTGGGAGCAATCAGCCCCAGCATTTT.

Only a few counts were recorded for this clone. The rearrangement uses TRBV28 and TRBJ1-5; no reliable D call. The CDR3 has 12 residues. Trimming removed 9 bases from V and 0 bases from J, with 6 bases in between. Looked up from germline, CDR1 is MDHEN and CDR2 is SYDVKM. CDR3 DNA: TGTGCCAGTCGGTATAGCAATCAGCCCCAGCATTTT. This codes for CASRYSNQPQHF. Based on the CDR3 plus reference TRBV28 and TRBJ1-5, the full variable domain is DVKVTQSSRYLVKRTGEKVFLECVQDMDHENMFWYRQDPGLGLRLIYFSYDVKMKEKGDIPEGYSVSREKKERFSLILESASTNQTSMYLCASRYSNQPQHFGDGTRLSIL.

The chain carries TRBV7-9 and TRBJ1-1; 9 positions agree with TRBD1. CDR1 and CDR2 from the germline V gene are SEHNR and FQNEAQ (reference sequence). Trimming removed 5 bases from V and 6 bases from J; junction bases left unmatched: 7. This CDR3 is built from 14 residues. The CDR3 loop is CASSRTGASAEAFF. The CDR3 region has the DNA TGTGCCAGCAGCCGGACAGGGGCGTCCGCTGAAGCTTTCTTT. Looking up the rest from reference TRBV7-9 and TRBJ1-1 gives the full variable domain: DTGVSQNPRHKITKRGQNVTFRCDPISEHNRLYWYRQTLGQGPEFLTYFQNEAQLEKSRLLSDRFSAERPKGSFSTLEIQRTEQGDSAMYLCASSRTGASAEAFFGQGTRLTVV.

The chain recombines TRBV4-1 with TRBJ1-1; TRBD1 might be the D (5 bases). Per germline, CDR1 MGHRA and CDR2 YSYEKL. Trimming cost V 0 bases and J 1 base, with 12 bases left between them. The CDR3 spans 16 residues. CDR3 bases: TGCGCCAGCAGCCAAGAGGGTGTCGGGGGGAACACTGAAGCTTTCTTT. Translating gives CASSQEGVGGNTEAFF.

This clone turned up a few times. The chain has TRBV15 and TRBJ2-7, with 9 bases matching TRBD1. Germline V gene data show CDR1 as LNHNV and CDR2 as YYDKDF (reference sequence). The CDR3 runs 15 residues. Unmatched junction bases numbered 8, after V lost 2 bases and J lost 6 bases. CDR3 nucleotide sequence: TGTGCCACCAGCAGAACGCTGGACAGGGGAGGCGAGCAGTACTTC. Translated, it gives CATSRTLDRGGEQYF.

The J gene is TRBJ1-6, the V gene TRBV9; D remains unclear. This CDR3 region has 15 residues. Trimming left V 0 bases short and J 4 bases short, with 8 bases between. The germline V gene has CDR1 SGDLS and CDR2 YYNGEE. The CDR3 protein is CASSVAGNYNSPLHF. The DNA for the CDR3 is TGTGCCAGCAGCGTAGCCGGGAATTATAATTCACCCCTCCACTTT.

The chain combines TRBV12-3 or TRBV12-4 with TRBJ1-5; TRBD1 is a possible D gene (6 bases). The length of the CDR3 is 13 residues. V was shortened by 1 base and J by 9 bases, with 10 bases between the two germline ends. Here the CDR3 reads CASSLDRAWPQHF. CDR3 DNA: TGTGCCAGCAGTTTAGACAGGGCATGGCCCCAGCATTTT.

CDR3 DNA sequence: TGTGCCAGCAGACAGACTAGCGGGAGGACCAATGAGCAGTTCTTC. Protein sequence: CASRQTSGRTNEQFF. This chain uses TRBV11-2 with TRBJ2-1, with TRBD2 matching 13 bases. V dropped 6 bases and J dropped 6; count of bases not matched to a gene: 5. The germline gives CDR1 SGHAT, CDR2 FQNNGV. The CDR3 length is 15 residues.

This chain joins TRBV20-1 and TRBJ2-5; 9 nucleotides agree with TRBD1. V dropped 1 base and J dropped 5; count of bases not matched to a gene: 2. From germline, CDR1 is DFQATT and CDR2 SNEGSKA (reference sequence). The CDR3 consists of 13 residues. The CDR3 DNA is TGCAGTGCTAGAGCCGACAGGGGGGAGACCCAGTACTTC. Translation gives CSARADRGETQYF.